This T cell receptor beta chain was obtained from a study of STAT5B mutations in CD4+ large granular lymphocyte leukemia. Study-level points and caveats: Data were not HLA-matched across samples. Patient CD4-sorted repertoires stayed more clonal than healthy ones after leukemic-clone removal.

Repertoires were generated with immunoSEQ multiplex PCR, while TCRdb's copy carries only in-frame clones and drops some. The sample contains over 30,000 clones, about 85% of which appear only once. This clone appeared once. Antigen: not known. Trimming shortened V by 0 bases and J by 5 bases, and 20 bases separated the two germline ends. The length of the CDR3 is 17 residues. CDR1 and CDR2 from the germline V gene are SGHRS and YFSETQ. This chain joins TRBV5-1 and TRBJ1-2; no clear D. This receptor was identified in a human donor in good health. The sample comprised CD4+ T cells from blood buffy coats. In nucleotides, the CDR3 is TGCGCCAGCAGCTTGGCCCGATCCGACACGACCCAATATGGCTACACCTTC. The encoded protein is CASSLARSDTTQYGYTF.